This T cell receptor beta chain appears in the sequencing data of a study of neoadjuvant anti-PD-1 for oral cavity cancer. Study information: Before surgery, most patients got three to four biweekly 3 mg/kg nivolumab doses.

The length of the CDR3 is 14 residues. Trimming stripped 6 bases from V and 2 bases from J, with 13 bases between. Germline V gene lookup returns CDR1 MNHEY and CDR2 SMNVEV (reference sequence). The time point: after neoadjuvant nivolumab, at surgical resection. Patients were newly diagnosed with stage II-IVA oral cavity squamous cell carcinoma without prior systemic or radiation treatment. Cohort: HPV-negative, locally advanced oral cavity squamous cell carcinoma patients. PBMC libraries mostly used roughly 460 ng of input genomic DNA, with six replicates per sample. Sequenced by immunoSEQ multiplex PCR; TCRdb stores in-frame clones only, minus some. This sample carries 55,000 to 75,000 clones, roughly 90% of them seen once, and the ten largest clones take roughly 2.9%.

The receptor was isolated from a person between 40 and 80 years old with oral cavity squamous cell carcinoma. The chain joins TRBV27 to TRBJ1-2, with D possibly being TRBD1 (6 bases). The material was PBMCs, obtained after nivolumab (anti-PD-1) treatment. The CDR3 DNA follows: TGTGCCAGCAGCCCCAACAGGGAGAACTATGGCTACACCTTC. It specifies CASSPNRENYGYTF.